This is a list of T cell receptor beta chains from one sample in a study of identifying expanded T cells in peripheral blood. TCRdb's table, derived via immunoSEQ multiplex PCR, lists solely in-frame clones and lacks some. Of over 85,000 clones in the sample, 88% were seen once. The sample comprised blood. The receptors derive from a person between 18 and 69 years old in good health. Both conserved end residues are part of each CDR3. Fields, in order: clone size, D gene, J gene, V gene, CDR3 DNA, CDR3 protein. A D gene is named only where the DNA matches it firmly. Where a row states a size, it is once, few, many or the class of an expanded clone; other rows omit it.

abundance: .; d_gene: .; j_gene: TRBJ2-1; v_gene: TRBV28; CDR3nt: TGTGCCAGCAGCTGGTCCGGCCACAACAATGAGCAGTTCTTC; CDR3aa: CASSWSGHNNEQFF
abundance: .; d_gene: .; j_gene: TRBJ2-3; v_gene: TRBV7-2; CDR3nt: TGTGCCAGCAGCTCCTCCACGGGGGTCACAGATACGCAGTATTTT; CDR3aa: CASSSSTGVTDTQYF
abundance: .; d_gene: TRBD1; j_gene: TRBJ2-7; v_gene: TRBV7-2; CDR3nt: TGTGCCAGCAGCTTAACAAACAGGGGGCTGAGGGAGCAGTACTTC; CDR3aa: CASSLTNRGLREQYF
abundance: .; d_gene: .; j_gene: TRBJ1-3; v_gene: TRBV14; CDR3nt: TGTGCCAGCAGCCAGGGGCTCTCTGGAAACACCATATATTTT; CDR3aa: CASSQGLSGNTIYF
abundance: .; d_gene: .; j_gene: TRBJ2-2; v_gene: TRBV29-1; CDR3nt: TGCAGCGCCCCCCTCGCGGGACAAGCCGGGGAGCTGTTTTTT; CDR3aa: CSAPLAGQAGELFF
abundance: .; d_gene: TRBD2; j_gene: TRBJ2-1; v_gene: TRBV19; CDR3nt: TGTGCCAGTAGTAAGTACGGAGCGGGAGGGCCTTCCAATGAGCAGTTCTTC; CDR3aa: CASSKYGAGGPSNEQFF
abundance: .; d_gene: .; j_gene: TRBJ1-4; v_gene: TRBV7-7; CDR3nt: TGTGCCAGCAGCCAGGGGCAGGGAAGTGAAAAACTGTTTTTT; CDR3aa: CASSQGQGSEKLFF
abundance: .; d_gene: .; j_gene: TRBJ1-2; v_gene: TRBV2; CDR3nt: TGTGCCAGCCTACCCTACAATAAGGACTATGGCTACACCTTC; CDR3aa: CASLPYNKDYGYTF
abundance: once; d_gene: TRBD1; j_gene: TRBJ1-2; v_gene: TRBV6-5; CDR3nt: TGTGCCAGCAGTTCCACAGGGGACTATGGCTACACCTTC; CDR3aa: CASSSTGDYGYTF
abundance: .; d_gene: .; j_gene: TRBJ2-4; v_gene: TRBV4-3; CDR3nt: TGCGCCAGCAGCCAGACGACCGACTTCTTAGCCAAAAACATTCAGTACTTC; CDR3aa: CASSQTTDFLAKNIQYF
abundance: once; d_gene: TRBD1; j_gene: TRBJ2-2; v_gene: TRBV11-2; CDR3nt: TGTGCCAGCAGATTAGGACAGGGGGCAGTCGGGGAGCTGTTTTTT; CDR3aa: CASRLGQGAVGELFF
abundance: .; d_gene: .; j_gene: TRBJ1-3; v_gene: TRBV10-1; CDR3nt: TGCGCCAGCAGTGATAGCTCTGGAAACACCATATATTTT; CDR3aa: CASSDSSGNTIYF
abundance: .; d_gene: .; j_gene: TRBJ2-5; v_gene: TRBV19; CDR3nt: TGTGCCAGTAGTATAGGGGATTGGTACCAAGAGACCCAGTACTTC; CDR3aa: CASSIGDWYQETQYF
abundance: few; d_gene: .; j_gene: TRBJ1-2; v_gene: TRBV19; CDR3nt: TGTGCCAGCGAAGACAGGCTATCTAACTATGGCTACACCTTC; CDR3aa: CASEDRLSNYGYTF
abundance: .; d_gene: TRBD1; j_gene: TRBJ2-1; v_gene: TRBV6-5; CDR3nt: TGTGCCAGCAGGGGGACCGGGACAGGGCAGATTGAGCAGTTCTTC; CDR3aa: CASRGTGTGQIEQFF
abundance: .; d_gene: .; j_gene: TRBJ1-6; v_gene: TRBV27; CDR3nt: TGTGCCAGCAGTACCCCAGGAGGCAATTCACCCCTCCACTTT; CDR3aa: CASSTPGGNSPLHF
abundance: .; d_gene: .; j_gene: TRBJ1-2; v_gene: TRBV19; CDR3nt: TGTGCCAGTAGACCTGGGTGGGACTATGGCTACACCTTC; CDR3aa: CASRPGWDYGYTF
abundance: .; d_gene: .; j_gene: TRBJ2-7; v_gene: TRBV6-1; CDR3nt: TGTGCCAGCAGTGTAAAAGACGGCCTTGGCTCCTACGAGCAGTACTTC; CDR3aa: CASSVKDGLGSYEQYF
abundance: .; d_gene: .; j_gene: TRBJ1-5; v_gene: TRBV10-3; CDR3nt: TGTGCCATCAGCGGGGCCTCCAATCAGCCCCAGCATTTT; CDR3aa: CAISGASNQPQHF
abundance: .; d_gene: TRBD1; j_gene: TRBJ2-3; v_gene: TRBV7-9; CDR3nt: TGTGCCAGCAGCTTGGGTGTACAGGGGCCTAGCACAGATACGCAGTATTTT; CDR3aa: CASSLGVQGPSTDTQYF
abundance: .; d_gene: .; j_gene: TRBJ1-3; v_gene: TRBV6-5; CDR3nt: TGTGCCAGCAGCAGTGGGACGGTCTCTGGAAACACCATATATTTT; CDR3aa: CASSSGTVSGNTIYF
abundance: .; d_gene: .; j_gene: TRBJ2-1; v_gene: TRBV27; CDR3nt: TGTGCCAGCAGTTTCGCAGGGGCGCAAGGTGTTGAGCAGTTCTTC; CDR3aa: CASSFAGAQGVEQFF